The TCR beta chain described here comes from a study of blood T cells in healthy people across ages. The individuals who served as donors were healthy Caucasians living in Russia, aged about 6 to 95. Sample-barcoded 5' priming and a J-beta primer mix drove a second PCR of roughly 6 to 12 cycles. TCRdb ran MiXCR on the 5' RACE reads and lists one entry per CDR3 protein. The sample lists hundreds of thousands of distinct CDR3 sequences, roughly 41% seen once, with around 30% in the top ten. Trimming removed 7 bases at V and 1 base at J, with 30 bases between. The CDR3 is 20 amino acids. From germline, CDR1 is MNHEY and CDR2 SMNVEV (reference sequence).

The sequence was collected from a man older than 75 in good health. The sequencing sample was made of blood. The V call is TRBV27, the J call TRBJ2-3; the D gene could be TRBD1 or TRBD2 (5 bases each). CDR3 sequence (DNA): TGTGCCAGCACCCCCCTAAGAGTGTGGCAGGGAGTAGGTGGCACAGATACGCAGTATTTT. Protein product: CASTPLRVWQGVGGTDTQYF.